What follows are 5 T cell receptor beta chains derived from one specimen sequenced in a study of T cells in Graves' hyperthyroidism and ophthalmopathy. From RNA transcripts, TCR beta CDR3 regions were amplified. The TCR CDR3 first-round RT-PCR relied on the HTBI primer set. Using its own MiXCR run on the multiplex PCR reads, TCRdb lists one record per CDR3 protein. The table lists around 700,000 distinct CDR3 sequences, approximately 36% of them singletons, with around 32% in the top ten. Sequences were obtained from blood. Receptor source: a woman in her thirties or forties with Graves' hyperthyroidism.

The CDR3 DNA is TGTGCCACCAGCAGCTTTGGCTGGAGCAATCAGCCCCAGCATTTT. Translation gives CATSSFGWSNQPQHF. The genes are TRBV15 and TRBJ1-5; D not certain. Germline CDR1 reads LNHNV; CDR2 reads YYDKDF (reference sequence). CDR3 length: 15 residues. The V and J ends lost 3 bases and 1 base respectively, with 10 bases between them.

In this sample, this clonotype turned up many times. The gene calls are TRBV7-9 and TRBJ1-1; 7 bases align to TRBD1. The CDR3 totals 14 residues. The germline CDR1 and CDR2 sequences are SEHNR and FQNEAQ (reference sequence). V gave up 3 bases and J gave up 4 bases; unmatched junction bases: 5. The CDR3 nucleotides read TGTGCCAGCAGCTTCAACAGGGGTTCCACTGAAGCTTTCTTT. It yields the protein CASSFNRGSTEAFF.

With regard to this clonotype: It may be a read error: a sequence one base away is much more abundant. J is TRBJ2-7 and V is TRBV10-3; TRBD1 agrees at 8 bases. The CDR3 runs to 11 residues. CDR1 is ENHRY and CDR2 is SYGVKD in the germline V gene. CDR3 loop: CASNSRGQVDF. The CDR3 region has the DNA TGTGCCAGCAACTCCAGGGGACAGGTGGACTTC.

At least ten counts were recorded for this clonotype. This chain links TRBV29-1 with TRBJ2-5; TRBD1 is a possible D gene (5 bases). Germline CDR1 SQVTM, CDR2 ANQGSEA. The CDR3 consists of 12 residues. Between the trimmed V and J ends, which lost 4 bases and 2 bases, there was a span of 8 bases. CDR3 in DNA: TGCAGCGTTGGACAGATACAAGAGACCCAGTACTTC. This sequence encodes CSVGQIQETQYF.

There are a few counts of this clonotype. This chain uses TRBV20-1 with TRBJ2-7; D is perhaps TRBD1 or TRBD2 (5 bases each). V lost 0 bases and J 4 bases, leaving 13 bases between the germline ends. This CDR3 contains 14 residues. Germline lookup yields CDR1 DFQATT and CDR2 SNEGSKA (reference sequence). CDR3 sequence reads: CSARDSGRGYEQYF. CDR3 DNA: TGCAGTGCTAGAGACTCGGGACGGGGATACGAGCAGTACTTC.